The clone carrying this T cell receptor (beta chain) was counted a few times. TCRdb processed the RACE reads anew with MiXCR; each CDR3 protein has one entry. The sample lists 250,000 or so distinct CDR3 sequences, roughly 8.9% seen once, with about 2.1% in the top ten. As to time point: pre-sensitization, week 0. Specified treatment: therapeutic diphenylcyclopropenone sensitization with weekly scalp DPC. The sample belongs to a study of human T cells and chemical hapten exposure. Looking at the study overall: Patch tests of 0.01% DPC on the upper back were read at 6 days. TCR yield per sample varied, mainly due to pooled library volumes.

This CDR3 is built from 14 residues. In germline, CDR1 is SEHNR, CDR2 FQNEAQ (reference sequence). V shed 4 bases, J shed 5 bases, and the junction held 7 bases outside the gene matches. The rearrangement links TRBV7-9 to TRBJ2-5; TRBD1 agrees at 7 bases. The clonotype was recovered from a woman in her thirties or forties with alopecia areata. Some clones in this sample may be carry-over from other donors' samples. This material consisted of whole blood, taken in connection with sensitization to the hapten diphenylcyclopropenone (DPC). The CDR3 is CASSSATGWETQYF. CDR3 nucleotide sequence: TGTGCCAGCAGCTCCGCGACAGGGTGGGAGACCCAGTACTTC.